A single sample gave rise to the 32 T cell receptor beta chains below, sequenced in a study of technical replicates of blood from several donors. Assay: immunoSEQ multiplex PCR; the TCRdb copy retains only in-frame clones and omits some. Of some 93,000 clones in the sample, roughly 96% were seen once. Sequences were obtained from T cells isolated from PBMCs. The receptors here all came from a human donor in good health.

This rearrangement joins TRBV28 to TRBJ2-1, with a tentative D call TRBD2 (6 bases). Germline V gene lookup returns CDR1 MDHEN and CDR2 SYDVKM. This CDR3 spans 14 amino acids. V was shortened by 8 bases and J by 0 bases, with 11 bases between the two germline ends. In DNA form, the CDR3 reads TGTGCCAGCCGGATGACTAGCTCCTACAATGAGCAGTTCTTC. This encodes CASRMTSSYNEQFF.

The chain couples TRBV4-2 to TRBJ1-1; 10 bases are a match to TRBD1. Germline loops: CDR1 LGHNA, CDR2 YNFKEQ. The CDR3 spans 16 residues. Trimming took 3 bases from V and 5 from J; bases not matched to a gene: 9. The DNA of the CDR3 is TGTGCCAGCAGCCAGATCGGACAGGGGGTACGGACTGAAGCTTTCTTT. Amino acids: CASSQIGQGVRTEAFF.

This chain links TRBV10-1 with TRBJ2-1; the match to TRBD2 covers 8 bases. This CDR3 region has 15 residues. Trimming took 4 bases from V and 2 from J; bases not matched to a gene: 4. CDR1 is WNHNN and CDR2 is SYGVQD in the germline V gene (reference sequence). CDR3 in amino acids: CASSAGGGTYNEQFF. As DNA, the CDR3 is TGCGCCAGCAGTGCTGGCGGGGGGACCTACAATGAGCAGTTCTTC.

The chain employs TRBV19 and TRBJ1-1; 9 nucleotides match TRBD1. J was trimmed by 3 bases and V by 6 bases; bases with no gene match: 2. The germline V gene has CDR1 LNHDA and CDR2 SQIVND (reference sequence). The CDR3 runs to 13 residues. The CDR3 here is CASRWDRDTEAFF. The CDR3 DNA reads TGTGCCAGTAGATGGGACAGGGACACTGAAGCTTTCTTT.

V usage is TRBV7-9 and J usage is TRBJ1-4; D is unresolved. CDR3 length: 17 amino acids. Germline loops: CDR1 SEHNR, CDR2 FQNEAQ (reference sequence). V was trimmed by 6 bases and J by 12 bases, leaving 29 bases between them. For the CDR3, the DNA is TGTGCCAGCAGGGGAACTCCCGGAGGGTTGGAGACGGTAGAACTGTTTTTT. Its protein product is CASRGTPGGLETVELFF.

This chain links TRBV5-1 with TRBJ2-1, with D possibly TRBD2 on 6 matching bases. The length of the CDR3 is 14 residues. Trimming took off 5 bases at V and 0 bases at J, with 9 bases between the two ends. The germline V gene encodes CDR1 SGHRS and CDR2 YFSETQ. CDR3 DNA: TGCGCCAGCAGGCCCGGGAGCTCCTACAATGAGCAGTTCTTC. Its protein product is CASRPGSSYNEQFF.

This clone was recorded only once. The chain is built from TRBV6-1 and TRBJ1-6, with 7 nucleotides matching TRBD1. This CDR3 region has 17 residues. Per the germline V gene, CDR1 is MNHNS and CDR2 is SASEGT. The trim removed 1 base at V and 6 bases at J, leaving 9 bases unmatched. The CDR3 region is CASSEVHPGGFNSPLHF. CDR3 bases: TGTGCCAGCAGTGAAGTTCATCCAGGGGGTTTTAATTCACCCCTCCACTTT.

The V call is TRBV11-3, the J call TRBJ1-1, with 8 bases aligning to TRBD1. Trimming took 1 base from V and 1 from J; bases not matched to a gene: 8. This CDR3 is 17 amino acids long. Germline lookup yields CDR1 SGHNT and CDR2 YENEEA. CDR3 nucleotide sequence: TGTGCCAGCAGCTTAGGGGACAGGTTTCTGACGAACACTGAAGCTTTCTTT. It translates to CASSLGDRFLTNTEAFF.

Regarding this clone: The sample holds other DNA sequences that translate to the same CDR3. V is TRBV30 and J is TRBJ2-5, with 9 bases aligning to TRBD2. The trim removed 3 bases at V and 3 bases at J, leaving 5 bases unmatched. Germline lookup yields CDR1 GTSNPN and CDR2 SVGIG (reference sequence). The CDR3 contains 14 residues. CDR3 sequence (DNA): TGTGCCTGGAGCCCATTAGCGGGGGAAGAGACCCAGTACTTC. This codes for CAWSPLAGEETQYF.

The chain links TRBV10-1 to TRBJ2-2; TRBD1 aligns across 9 bases. Germline V gene lookup returns CDR1 WNHNN and CDR2 SYGVQD (reference sequence). This CDR3 comprises 14 residues. Unmatched junction bases numbered 6, after V lost 6 bases and J lost 7 bases. The CDR3 region has the DNA TGCGCCAGCAGCCTGGACAGGGGAGTCGGGGAGCTGTTTTTT. Amino acid sequence: CASSLDRGVGELFF.

The chain uses TRBV9 and TRBJ2-2, with 9 positions matching TRBD1. CDR1 SGDLS and CDR2 YYNGEE come from the germline V gene. CDR3 size: 17 residues. Trimming cost V 4 bases and J 4 bases; bases outside gene matches: 11. CDR3: CASSPQGGTGLTGELFF. CDR3 sequence (DNA): TGTGCCAGCAGCCCCCAGGGGGGGACAGGGCTCACCGGGGAGCTGTTTTTT.

The chain links TRBV5-1 to TRBJ2-3; 9 bases are a match to TRBD1. The germline CDR1 and CDR2 sequences are SGHRS and YFSETQ. V gave up 6 bases and J gave up 0 bases; unmatched junction bases: 2. The CDR3 is made up of 14 amino acids. CDR3 protein: CASTGTGSTDTQYF. In nucleotides, the CDR3 is TGCGCCAGCACCGGGACAGGGAGCACAGATACGCAGTATTTT. The full variable domain, completed using reference TRBV5-1 and TRBJ2-3, is KAGVTQTPRYLIKTRGQQVTLSCSPISGHRSVSWYQQTPGQGLQFLFEYFSETQRNKGNFPGRFSGRQFSNSRSEMNVSTLELGDSALYLCASTGTGSTDTQYFGPGTRLTVL.

The rearrangement links TRBV7-3 to TRBJ2-6; 8 positions match TRBD1. The CDR3 is 19 amino acids. V trimming: 2 bases; J trimming: 0 bases; junction bases outside the gene matches: 9. Germline V CDR1 and CDR2: SGHTA, FQGTGA. CDR3 DNA sequence: TGTGCCAGCAGCTTACGCGCGGGACAGGACTACTCTGGGGCCAACGTCCTGACTTTC. Protein product: CASSLRAGQDYSGANVLTF. Filled out from reference TRBV7-3 and TRBJ2-6, the complete variable domain reads GAGVSQTPSNKVTEKGKYVELRCDPISGHTALYWYRQSLGQGPEFLIYFQGTGAADDSGLPNDRFFAVRPEGSVSTLKIQRTERGDSAVYLCASSLRAGQDYSGANVLTFGAGSRLTVL.

This sequence joins TRBV19 and TRBJ1-1; 8 bases fit TRBD1. The CDR3 extends over 13 amino acids. With 7 bases clipped from V and 3 bases from J, the junction kept 4 bases outside the gene matches. From germline, CDR1 is LNHDA and CDR2 SQIVND (reference sequence). The CDR3 is CASKAGGYTEAFF. CDR3 DNA sequence: TGTGCCAGTAAAGCAGGGGGCTACACTGAAGCTTTCTTT.

V gene TRBV5-1 combines with J gene TRBJ2-1, with TRBD2 identical over 10 bases. The J segment lost 5 bases and the V segment lost 4 bases, leaving 6 bases of the junction unmatched. Germline CDR1 reads SGHRS; CDR2 reads YFSETQ. The CDR3 totals 15 residues. The CDR3 nucleotides are TGCGCCAGCAGCGATCCTAGCGGGGGTAACAATGAGCAGTTCTTC. It yields the protein CASSDPSGGNNEQFF. The full variable domain, its missing parts supplied by reference TRBV5-1 and TRBJ2-1, is KAGVTQTPRYLIKTRGQQVTLSCSPISGHRSVSWYQQTPGQGLQFLFEYFSETQRNKGNFPGRFSGRQFSNSRSEMNVSTLELGDSALYLCASSDPSGGNNEQFFGPGTRLTVL.

The chain combines TRBV28 with TRBJ1-2; no reliable D call. CDR1 MDHEN and CDR2 SYDVKM come from the germline V gene. V dropped 6 bases and J dropped 7 bases, with 18 bases sitting between them. The CDR3 totals 14 residues. CDR3 nucleotides: TGTGCCAGCAGCTACGGGGAATACATTGCTGGCTACACCTTC. Its protein product is CASSYGEYIAGYTF.

The chain carries TRBV6-1 and TRBJ2-7; 9 nucleotides agree with TRBD1. The CDR3 length is 16 residues. V lost 0 bases, J lost 6 bases, and 9 bases stayed unmatched. Germline V gives CDR1 MNHNS, CDR2 SASEGT. The CDR3 sequence: CASSEALYGTGREQYF. CDR3 coding DNA: TGTGCCAGCAGTGAAGCGCTATATGGGACAGGGCGCGAGCAGTACTTC.

V is TRBV5-1 and J is TRBJ2-1, with D unclear. This CDR3 has 11 residues. Germline CDR1 and CDR2: SGHRS and YFSETQ. Trimming took off 4 bases at V and 8 bases at J, with 7 bases between the two ends. CDR3 sequence (DNA): TGCGCCAGCAGCCGAGGCGATGAGCAGTTCTTC. Its translation: CASSRGDEQFF.

The chain links TRBV4-2 to TRBJ1-2, with D possibly being TRBD1 (5 bases). CDR3 length: 13 amino acids. Trimming took 0 bases from V and 8 from J, leaving 10 bases between them. Germline lookup yields CDR1 LGHNA and CDR2 YNFKEQ. CDR3 coding DNA: TGTGCCAGCAGCCAAGAGCAGGGTGGCGGCTACACCTTC. This sequence encodes CASSQEQGGGYTF.

The chain uses TRBV5-1 and TRBJ1-2; possibly TRBD1 for D (5 bases). The CDR3 length is 14 residues. Germline V CDR1 and CDR2: SGHRS, YFSETQ. V was shortened by 4 bases and J by 2 bases, with 12 bases between the two germline ends. The CDR3 bases are TGCGCCAGCAGCCGGGACTCCCTCAACTATGGCTACACCTTC. This gives the protein CASSRDSLNYGYTF.

This sequence joins TRBV19 and TRBJ1-2; no clear D gene. CDR1 is LNHDA and CDR2 is SQIVND in the germline V gene (reference sequence). The CDR3 extends over 16 amino acids. The V gene lost 7 bases and the J gene lost 1 base, with 19 bases spanning the gap. In DNA, the CDR3 is TGTGCCAGTATCCAAGTCGGCATCGAGGGTAACTATGGCTACACCTTC. This codes for CASIQVGIEGNYGYTF.

This clone was recorded once. The chain combines TRBV30 with TRBJ2-1; 8 bases are a match to TRBD1. Losses at the gene ends were 1 base for V and 8 bases for J; bases not matched to a gene: 7. The germline V gene has CDR1 GTSNPN and CDR2 SVGIG (reference sequence). The CDR3 loop spans 14 amino acids. The DNA of the CDR3 is TGTGCCTGGAGTGCCCAGGGGGCGCACGATGAGCAGTTCTTC. Translated: CAWSAQGAHDEQFF.

V usage is TRBV6-1 and J usage is TRBJ1-6; D ambiguous. V was cut by 4 bases and J by 0 bases, with 13 bases left in between. CDR1 is MNHNS, CDR2 SASEGT, per germline. CDR3 length: 17 residues. CDR3 DNA sequence: TGTGCCAGCAGTGTGAGACTGACCCTCTCCTATAATTCACCCCTCCACTTT. Residues: CASSVRLTLSYNSPLHF.

The chain joins TRBV10-3 to TRBJ2-1; TRBD2 agrees at 15 bases. V lost 10 bases, J lost 10 bases, and 2 bases stayed unmatched. The CDR3 sequence is 12 residues long. Germline CDR1 is ENHRY and CDR2 is SYGVKD. DNA of the CDR3: TGTGCCAGCGGACTAGCGGGGGGGGAGCAGTTCTTC. Residues: CASGLAGGEQFF.

The J gene is TRBJ2-7, the V gene TRBV2; D is possibly TRBD1 (6 bases). Trimming took off 7 bases at V and 4 bases at J, with 20 bases between the two ends. The germline CDR1 and CDR2 sequences are SNHLY and FYNNEI. CDR3 length equals 15 residues. As DNA, the CDR3 is TGTGCCAGCAAACTACCCCAGGGGAATCGGTACGAGCAGTACTTC. Amino acids: CASKLPQGNRYEQYF. Filled out from reference TRBV2 and TRBJ2-7, the complete variable domain reads EPEVTQTPSHQVTQMGQEVILRCVPISNHLYFYWYRQILGQKVEFLVSFYNNEISEKSEIFDDQFSVERPDGSNFTLKIRSTKLEDSAMYFCASKLPQGNRYEQYFGPGTRLTVT.

This sequence joins TRBV7-9 and TRBJ2-1, with D tentatively TRBD2 (7 bases). Germline V gives CDR1 SEHNR, CDR2 FQNEAQ (reference sequence). CDR3 length: 16 amino acids. V gave up 4 bases and J gave up 9 bases, with 22 bases separating them. CDR3 in amino acids: CASSSLGASGGGEQFF. CDR3 bases: TGTGCCAGCAGCTCCCTTGGGGCTAGCGGAGGGGGTGAGCAGTTCTTC.

The chain has TRBV11-2 and TRBJ2-3; 8 bases align to TRBD1. The length of the CDR3 is 16 residues. In germline, CDR1 is SGHAT, CDR2 FQNNGV. Trimming removed 5 bases from V and 5 bases from J; junction bases left unmatched: 12. The CDR3, as DNA: TGTGCCAGCAGCATAGGGGCAGGGGGCAGGGGAGATACGCAGTATTTT. Amino acid sequence: CASSIGAGGRGDTQYF.

This clone was detected once. The rearrangement links TRBV19 to TRBJ1-6; weak D call: TRBD1 (6 bases). Germline CDR1 reads LNHDA; CDR2 reads SQIVND (reference sequence). V lost 6 bases, J lost 8 bases, and 17 bases lay in between. The length of the CDR3 is 15 residues. The CDR3 nucleotides are TGTGCCAGTAGGAACGGACAGACGTTATATTCACCCCTCCACTTT. This translates into CASRNGQTLYSPLHF. Filled out from reference TRBV19 and TRBJ1-6, the complete variable domain reads DGGITQSPKYLFRKEGQNVTLSCEQNLNHDAMYWYRQDPGQGLRLIYYSQIVNDFQKGDIAEGYSVSREKKESFPLTVTSAQKNPTAFYLCASRNGQTLYSPLHFGNGTRLTVT.

CDR3 sequence: CASDPGQGMETQYF. The CDR3, as DNA: TGCGCCAGTGATCCGGGACAGGGGATGGAGACCCAGTACTTC. The chain joins TRBV5-1 to TRBJ2-5; 10 bases line up with TRBD1. The V segment lost 8 bases and the J segment 5 bases; nucleotides outside the gene matches: 9. Germline values: CDR1 SGHRS, CDR2 YFSETQ. The CDR3 spans 14 residues.

The chain has TRBV28 and TRBJ2-1; weak D call: TRBD2 (6 bases). Germline V gene data show CDR1 as MDHEN and CDR2 as SYDVKM. Trimming shortened V by 2 bases and J by 11 bases, and 13 bases separated the two germline ends. This CDR3 has 13 residues. DNA for the CDR3: TGTGCCAGCAGTTTAGACTCCCGGGAGAAGCAGTTCTTC. It translates to CASSLDSREKQFF.

The CDR3 loop reads CSVPGSNTGELFF. The CDR3 DNA follows: TGCAGCGTTCCAGGTTCTAACACCGGGGAGCTGTTTTTT. The chain recombines TRBV29-1 with TRBJ2-2; no definite D call. CDR1 and CDR2 from the germline V gene are SQVTM and ANQGSEA. Trimming stripped 5 bases from V and 2 bases from J, with 9 bases between. The CDR3 has 13 amino acids.

The gene calls are TRBV7-6 and TRBJ2-7; tentatively, D is TRBD1 (5 bases). Trimming took 5 bases from V and 2 from J, leaving 16 bases between them. The germline V gene has CDR1 SGHVS and CDR2 FNYEAQ. The CDR3 is made up of 15 amino acids. The CDR3 is CASSPRQLDTYEQYF. CDR3 DNA sequence: TGTGCCAGCAGCCCCCGACAGCTAGACACCTACGAGCAGTACTTC.